Each of the 13 T cell receptor beta chains below was sequenced from the same sample in a study of OX40 agonist ivuxolimab in advanced cancers. Here immunoSEQ multiplex PCR was the method, and the copy in TCRdb shows in-frame clones only, minus some. The sample yields approximately 72,000 clones, 84% seen once. The material sequenced was CD4+ or CD8+ T cells sorted from blood, taken in a trial of the OX40 agonist ivuxolimab. The receptor set was obtained from an adult with an advanced solid tumor such as melanoma, head and neck, liver or kidney cancer.

This chain links TRBV18 with TRBJ2-7; 9 bases align to TRBD2. Germline V CDR1 and CDR2: KGHSH, LQKENI. V lost 0 bases and J lost 4; bases outside the gene matches: 4. This CDR3 region has 15 residues. CDR3 amino acids: CASSPPGLAYYEQYF. CDR3 coding DNA: TGTGCCAGCTCACCACCGGGACTAGCATATTACGAGCAGTACTTC.

The chain has TRBV7-9 and TRBJ2-7; D not resolved. Trimming stripped 2 bases from V and 6 bases from J, with 8 bases between. The germline gives CDR1 SEHNR, CDR2 FQNEAQ (reference sequence). The CDR3 contains 12 residues. CDR3 bases: TGTGCCAGCAGCTTACAAAGCACCGAGCAGTACTTC. Its translation is CASSLQSTEQYF.

The chain joins TRBV6-1 to TRBJ2-1; 7 bases line up with TRBD2. Germline lookup yields CDR1 MNHNS and CDR2 SASEGT. V trimming: 7 bases; J trimming: 5 bases; junction bases outside the gene matches: 8. The CDR3 spans 14 residues. CDR3: CASTLASGDNEQFF. DNA for the CDR3: TGTGCCAGCACCCTCGCTAGCGGCGACAATGAGCAGTTCTTC.

In this sample, this clone turned up once. The chain links TRBV7-8 to TRBJ1-5; D gene unclear. The germline CDR1 and CDR2 sequences are SGHVS and FQNEAQ. V was cut by 7 bases and J by 0 bases, with 10 bases left in between. This CDR3 region has 14 residues. This chain's CDR3 is CASNAQASNQPQHF. As DNA, the CDR3 is TGTGCCAGCAACGCCCAAGCTAGCAATCAGCCCCAGCATTTT.

The chain combines TRBV28 with TRBJ1-2, with a tentative D call TRBD1 (6 bases). The ends were cut back, 7 bases at V and 8 bases at J, with 23 bases in the middle. The CDR3 contains 15 residues. The germline V gene encodes CDR1 MDHEN and CDR2 SYDVKM. CDR3 nucleotides: TGTGCCAGCAACCTCCCCCGGGACACCGCGGAGGGCTACACCTTC. It is translated as CASNLPRDTAEGYTF.

The V and J genes are TRBV19 and TRBJ1-1; no firm D call. The CDR3 is 13 residues long. The germline V gene has CDR1 LNHDA and CDR2 SQIVND (reference sequence). Trimming took 4 bases from V and 7 from J, leaving 13 bases between them. CDR3 loop: CASSKLEPSEAFF. Written as DNA, the CDR3 is TGTGCCAGTAGTAAGTTGGAACCAAGTGAAGCTTTCTTT. Full variable domain (remainder filled in from reference TRBV19 and TRBJ1-1): DGGITQSPKYLFRKEGQNVTLSCEQNLNHDAMYWYRQDPGQGLRLIYYSQIVNDFQKGDIAEGYSVSREKKESFPLTVTSAQKNPTAFYLCASSKLEPSEAFFGQGTRLTVV.

V and J are TRBV11-2 and TRBJ2-1; 11 nucleotides align to TRBD2. With 5 bases clipped from V and 5 bases from J, the junction kept 14 bases outside the gene matches. The CDR3 has 18 amino acids. Germline CDR1 and CDR2: SGHAT and FQNNGV. The CDR3 protein is CASSRSNPGTSGHNEQFF. CDR3 DNA: TGTGCCAGCAGCCGATCGAACCCCGGGACTAGCGGCCACAATGAGCAGTTCTTC. Full variable domain (outside the CDR3, taken from reference TRBV11-2 and TRBJ2-1): EAGVAQSPRYKIIEKRQSVAFWCNPISGHATLYWYQQILGQGPKLLIQFQNNGVVDDSQLPKDRFSAERLKGVDSTLKIQPAKLEDSAVYLCASSRSNPGTSGHNEQFFGPGTRLTVL.

This clone was seen once. This sequence joins TRBV4-1 and TRBJ2-1; TRBD2 aligns across 13 bases. Germline values: CDR1 MGHRA, CDR2 YSYEKL. Trimming removed 0 bases from V and 5 bases from J; junction bases left unmatched: 7. The CDR3 has 18 amino acids. The CDR3 coding sequence is TGCGCCAGCAGCCAAGACCCGGGACTAGCGGGACCTCACAATGAGCAGTTCTTC. It encodes CASSQDPGLAGPHNEQFF.

The CDR3: CASSDEANYGYTF. The CDR3 DNA is TGTGCCAGCAGCGATGAAGCTAACTATGGCTACACCTTC. This rearrangement joins TRBV5-4 to TRBJ1-2, with D hard to call. Trimming removed 4 bases at V and 0 bases at J, with 7 bases between. The CDR3 is 13 residues long. Germline CDR1 and CDR2: SGHNT and YYREEE (reference sequence).

The chain recombines TRBV27 with TRBJ1-5; TRBD1 might be the D (5 bases). Per germline, CDR1 MNHEY and CDR2 SMNVEV (reference sequence). V was shortened by 7 bases and J by 1 base, with 17 bases between the two germline ends. The CDR3 has 16 residues. CDR3 DNA: TGTGCCAGCAAAAGACAGCCCTTCGGGAGCAATCAGCCCCAGCATTTT. As protein: CASKRQPFGSNQPQHF.

This chain connects TRBV29-1 to TRBJ2-3, with D uncertain. V was clipped by 7 bases and J by 2 bases, with 13 bases between them. This CDR3 has 13 amino acids. Looked up from germline, CDR1 is SQVTM and CDR2 is ANQGSEA. The CDR3 DNA sequence: TGCAGCGCCCTTTTCTCCTCCACAGATACGCAGTATTTT. The encoded protein is CSALFSSTDTQYF.

The chain combines TRBV6-5 with TRBJ1-3; no firm D call. The CDR3 has 14 amino acids. Germline CDR1 and CDR2: MNHEY and SVGAGI. Trimming stripped 4 bases from V and 0 bases from J, with 7 bases between. The chain's CDR3 is CASSSGHSGNTIYF. The CDR3 DNA reads TGTGCCAGCAGTTCGGGCCACTCTGGAAACACCATATATTTT.

This chain links TRBV28 with TRBJ2-1; D is uncertain. Germline CDR1 is MDHEN and CDR2 is SYDVKM. Trimming removed 5 bases from V and 5 bases from J, with 4 bases in between. The CDR3 has 11 residues. The CDR3, as DNA: TGTGCCAGCAGTGGAGACAATGAGCAGTTCTTC. It encodes CASSGDNEQFF.